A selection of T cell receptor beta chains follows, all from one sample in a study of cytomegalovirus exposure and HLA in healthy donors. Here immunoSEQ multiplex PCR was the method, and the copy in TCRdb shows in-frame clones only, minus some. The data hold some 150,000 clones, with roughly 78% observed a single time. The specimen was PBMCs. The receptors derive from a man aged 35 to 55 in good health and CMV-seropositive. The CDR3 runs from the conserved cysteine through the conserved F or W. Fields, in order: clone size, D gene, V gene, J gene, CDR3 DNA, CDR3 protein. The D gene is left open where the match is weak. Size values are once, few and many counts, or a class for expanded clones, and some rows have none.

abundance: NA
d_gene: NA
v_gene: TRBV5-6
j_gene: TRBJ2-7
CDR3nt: TGTGCCAGCAGGGTGGGCGGGGCAGGACGTTACTACGAGCAGTACTTC
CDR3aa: CASRVGGAGRYYEQYF

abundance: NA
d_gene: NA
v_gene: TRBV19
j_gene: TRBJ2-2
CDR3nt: TGTGCCACCCCCTCCCCTCTGAACACCGGGGAGCTGTTTTTT
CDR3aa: CATPSPLNTGELFF

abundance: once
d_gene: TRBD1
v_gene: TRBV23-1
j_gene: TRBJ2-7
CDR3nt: TGCGCCAGCAGTCAATCGGGACAGCACTCCTACGAGCAGTACTTC
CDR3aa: CASSQSGQHSYEQYF

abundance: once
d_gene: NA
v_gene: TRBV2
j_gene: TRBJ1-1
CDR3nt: TGTGCCAGCAAGCGGAACACTGAAGCTTTCTTT
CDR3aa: CASKRNTEAFF

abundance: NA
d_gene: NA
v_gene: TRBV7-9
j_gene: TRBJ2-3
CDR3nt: TGTTCCAGCAGCTTAGGGCGAGCGGTAAGCACAGATACGCAGTATTTT
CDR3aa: CSSSLGRAVSTDTQYF

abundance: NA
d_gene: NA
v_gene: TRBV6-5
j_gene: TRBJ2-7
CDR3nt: TGTGCCAGCAGTGAAACGGACAGCTACGAGCAGTACTTC
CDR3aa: CASSETDSYEQYF

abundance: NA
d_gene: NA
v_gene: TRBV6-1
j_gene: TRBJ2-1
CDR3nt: TGTGCCAGCAGTGAAGCGGTGGAGGGGGGGTGGAGTGAGCAGTTCTTC
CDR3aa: CASSEAVEGGWSEQFF

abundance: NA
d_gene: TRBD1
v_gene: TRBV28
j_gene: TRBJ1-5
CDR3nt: TGTGCCAGCAGTTTATTCGGACAGGGATTTACCCAGCCCCAGCATTTT
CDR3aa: CASSLFGQGFTQPQHF

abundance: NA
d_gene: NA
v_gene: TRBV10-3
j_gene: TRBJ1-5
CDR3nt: TGTGCCATCCATCCCCGACGGCGGGGGTCGGGTCGACAGCCCCAGCATTTT
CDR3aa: CAIHPRRRGSGRQPQHF

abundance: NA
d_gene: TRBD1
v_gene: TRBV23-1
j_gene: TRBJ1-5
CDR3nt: TGCGCCAGCAGTCAAATCGGGGACAGGGGAGGGCATGAACAGCCCCAGCATTTT
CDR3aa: CASSQIGDRGGHEQPQHF

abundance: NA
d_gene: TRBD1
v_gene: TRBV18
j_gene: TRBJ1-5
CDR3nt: TGTGCCAGCTCTCTAGCCAGGGGGCGCGCACAGCCCCAGCATTTT
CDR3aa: CASSLARGRAQPQHF

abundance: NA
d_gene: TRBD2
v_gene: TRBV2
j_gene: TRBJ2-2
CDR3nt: TGTGCCAGCAGCAACCCGCGGTCTAGCGGGAGTTTGTTCCACACCGGGGAGCTGTTTTTT
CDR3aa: CASSNPRSSGSLFHTGELFF

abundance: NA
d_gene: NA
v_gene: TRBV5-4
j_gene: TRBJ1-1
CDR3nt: TGTGCCAGCAGCTTTCCCCAGAACACTGAAGCTTTCTTT
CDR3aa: CASSFPQNTEAFF

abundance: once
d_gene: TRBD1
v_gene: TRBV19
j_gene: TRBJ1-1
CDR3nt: TGTGCCAGTAGTAGGACAGGGCAGGTCACTGAAGCTTTCTTT
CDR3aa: CASSRTGQVTEAFF

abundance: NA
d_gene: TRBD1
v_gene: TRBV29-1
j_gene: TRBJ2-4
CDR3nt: TGCAGCGTGGGGGGACAGGCTGGCAAAAACATTCAGTACTTC
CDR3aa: CSVGGQAGKNIQYF

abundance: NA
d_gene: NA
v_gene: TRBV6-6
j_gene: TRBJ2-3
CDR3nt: TGTGCCAGCAGTCCGGGACTGCGCACAGATACGCAGTATTTT
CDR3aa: CASSPGLRTDTQYF

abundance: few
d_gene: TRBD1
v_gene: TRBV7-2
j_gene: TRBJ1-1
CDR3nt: TGTGCCAGCAGCTACAGGGACAGGAACACTGAAGCTTTCTTT
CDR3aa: CASSYRDRNTEAFF

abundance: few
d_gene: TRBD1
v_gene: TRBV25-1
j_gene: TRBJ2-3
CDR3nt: TGTGCCAGCAACCGACAGGGATCTAGCACAGATACGCAGTATTTT
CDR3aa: CASNRQGSSTDTQYF

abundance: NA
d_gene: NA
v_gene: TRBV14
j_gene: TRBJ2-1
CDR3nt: TGTGCCAGCACCCGAGGGGGGGGCAATGAGCAGTTCTTC
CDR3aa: CASTRGGGNEQFF

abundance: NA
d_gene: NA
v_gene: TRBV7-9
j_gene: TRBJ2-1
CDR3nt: TGTTCCAGCAGCTTAACCAGCACTACGCCTGAGCAGTTCTTC
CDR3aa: CSSSLTSTTPEQFF

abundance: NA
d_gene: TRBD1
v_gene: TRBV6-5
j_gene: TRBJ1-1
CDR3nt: TGTGCCAGCAGTTACGACCCCGCAGGGGGTAATAGCGAAGCTTTCTTT
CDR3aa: CASSYDPAGGNSEAFF

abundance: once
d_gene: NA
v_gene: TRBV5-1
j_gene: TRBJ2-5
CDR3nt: TGCGCCAGCAGCTTCGGGGGACAAGAGACCCAGTACTTC
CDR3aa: CASSFGGQETQYF